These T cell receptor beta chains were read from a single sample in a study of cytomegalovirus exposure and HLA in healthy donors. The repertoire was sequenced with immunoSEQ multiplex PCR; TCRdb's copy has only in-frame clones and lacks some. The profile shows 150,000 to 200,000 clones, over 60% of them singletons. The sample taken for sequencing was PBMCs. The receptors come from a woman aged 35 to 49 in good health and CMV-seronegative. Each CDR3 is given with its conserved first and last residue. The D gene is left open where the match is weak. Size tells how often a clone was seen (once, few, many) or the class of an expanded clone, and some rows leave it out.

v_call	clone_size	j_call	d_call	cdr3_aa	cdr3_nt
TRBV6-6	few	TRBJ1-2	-	CASSSQFNYGYTF	TGTGCCAGCAGCAGTCAATTCAACTATGGCTACACCTTC
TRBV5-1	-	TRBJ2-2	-	CASSLHDRENTGELFF	TGCGCCAGCAGCTTGCATGACAGAGAGAACACCGGGGAGCTGTTTTTT
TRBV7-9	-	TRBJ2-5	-	CSSSPPLTRRETQYF	TGTTCCAGCAGCCCCCCTTTGACTAGAAGAGAGACCCAGTACTTC
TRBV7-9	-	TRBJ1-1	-	CASSLAGLRRGVNTEAFF	TGTGCCAGCAGCTTAGCGGGACTCCGAAGGGGCGTGAACACTGAAGCTTTCTTT
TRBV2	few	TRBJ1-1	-	CASSESSTGEAFF	TGTGCCAGCAGTGAAAGCAGCACGGGTGAAGCTTTCTTT
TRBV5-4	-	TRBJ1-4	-	CASSLGHRAPNEKLFF	TGTGCCAGCAGCTTGGGCCACAGGGCTCCTAATGAAAAACTGTTTTTT
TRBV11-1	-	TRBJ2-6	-	CASSPSTGFGANVLTF	TGTGCCAGCAGCCCGAGTACAGGGTTCGGGGCCAACGTCCTGACTTTC
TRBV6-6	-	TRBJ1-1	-	CASRGTEAFF	TGTGCCAGCCGGGGAACTGAAGCTTTCTTT
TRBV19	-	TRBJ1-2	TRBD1	CASSTRKLGQGAFGYTF	TGTGCCAGTAGTACCCGGAAACTTGGACAGGGGGCCTTTGGCTACACCTTC
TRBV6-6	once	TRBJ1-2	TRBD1	CASVSAPGQVRYGYTF	TGTGCCAGCGTCTCAGCCCCCGGACAGGTGCGATATGGCTACACCTTC
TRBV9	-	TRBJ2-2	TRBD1	CASSDRTGLNTGELFF	TGTGCCAGCAGCGACCGGACAGGCTTAAACACCGGGGAGCTGTTTTTT
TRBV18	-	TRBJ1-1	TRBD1	CASSTGSNTEAFF	TGTGCCAGCTCGACAGGGTCGAACACTGAAGCTTTCTTT
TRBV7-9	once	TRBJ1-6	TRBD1	CASSLGAGGNNSPLHF	TGTGCCAGCAGCTTAGGCGCAGGGGGCAATAATTCACCCCTCCACTTT
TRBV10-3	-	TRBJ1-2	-	CAISELTAYGYTF	TGTGCCATCAGTGAGCTGACAGCCTATGGCTACACCTTC
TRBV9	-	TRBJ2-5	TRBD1	CASSYGTGVETQYF	TGTGCCAGCAGCTACGGGACAGGGGTGGAGACCCAGTACTTC
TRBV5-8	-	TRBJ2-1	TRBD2	CASSFSGGAFNEQFF	TGTGCCAGCAGCTTTAGCGGGGGGGCCTTCAATGAGCAGTTCTTC
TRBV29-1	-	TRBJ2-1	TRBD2	CSEKTSGGGNEQFF	TGCAGCGAGAAGACTAGCGGGGGGGGGAATGAGCAGTTCTTC
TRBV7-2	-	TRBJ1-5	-	CASSLTVLGGNQPQHF	TGTGCCAGCAGCTTAACTGTGCTTGGTGGCAATCAGCCCCAGCATTTT
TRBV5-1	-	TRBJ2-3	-	CASSLQLSSTDTQYF	TGCGCCAGCAGCTTACAGTTGTCTAGCACAGATACGCAGTATTTT
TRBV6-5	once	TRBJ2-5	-	CASRGTRKDQETQYF	TGTGCCAGCAGGGGGACTCGAAAAGACCAAGAGACCCAGTACTTC
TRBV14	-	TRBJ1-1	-	CASSLWGGYTEAFF	TGTGCCAGCAGCCTGTGGGGAGGGTACACTGAAGCTTTCTTT
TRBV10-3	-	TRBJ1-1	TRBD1	CATAKGWTGGVNTEAFF	TGTGCCACCGCGAAGGGATGGACAGGGGGGGTGAACACTGAAGCTTTCTTT
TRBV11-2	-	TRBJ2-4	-	CASSLVRGGGDIQYF	TGTGCCAGCAGCTTAGTGAGGGGGGGAGGAGACATTCAGTACTTC
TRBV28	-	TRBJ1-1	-	CASSFSGEGNTEAFF	TGTGCCAGCAGTTTTTCGGGGGAAGGGAACACTGAAGCTTTCTTT
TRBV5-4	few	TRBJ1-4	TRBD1	CASSLGQGDVFF	TGTGCCAGCAGCCTTGGACAGGGAGACGTTTTTTTT
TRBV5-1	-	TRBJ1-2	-	CASSLAGGNYGYTF	TGCGCCAGCAGCTTGGCAGGAGGTAACTATGGCTACACCTTC
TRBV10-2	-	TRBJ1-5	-	CASSESRGQVQPQHF	TGCGCCAGCAGTGAGTCAAGAGGGCAGGTTCAGCCCCAGCATTTT
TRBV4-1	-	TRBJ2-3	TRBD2	CASSRQTSGGRTDTQYF	TGCGCCAGCAGCCGCCAGACTAGCGGGGGACGCACAGATACGCAGTATTTT
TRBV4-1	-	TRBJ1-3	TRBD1	CASSQGPQGASGNTIYF	TGCGCCAGCAGCCAAGGGCCTCAGGGGGCTAGTGGAAACACCATATATTTT
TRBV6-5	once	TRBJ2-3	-	CASSLDTTYTDTQYF	TGTGCCAGCAGCCTGGACACGACATACACAGATACGCAGTATTTT
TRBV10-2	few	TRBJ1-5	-	CASSGGPEVNQPQHF	TGCGCCAGCAGTGGGGGGCCGGAAGTCAATCAGCCCCAGCATTTT
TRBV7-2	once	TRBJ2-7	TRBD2	CASSLHSTSRLTYEQYF	TGTGCCAGCAGCCTACACTCGACTAGCCGCTTAACCTACGAGCAGTACTTC
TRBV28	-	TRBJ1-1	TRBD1	CASSPLLRRHRGNTEAFF	TGTGCCAGCAGTCCCTTACTCAGACGTCACAGGGGGAACACTGAAGCTTTCTTT
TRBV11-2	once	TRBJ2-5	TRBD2	CASSLAGGKETQYF	TGTGCCAGCAGCCTAGCGGGGGGTAAAGAGACCCAGTACTTC
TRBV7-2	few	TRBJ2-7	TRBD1	CASSLSGQGSAYEQYF	TGTGCCAGCAGCTTATCGGGACAGGGATCTGCCTACGAGCAGTACTTC
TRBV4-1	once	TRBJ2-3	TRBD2	CASTLTSGGVNTDTQYF	TGCGCCAGCACGTTAACTAGCGGGGGAGTGAACACAGATACGCAGTATTTT
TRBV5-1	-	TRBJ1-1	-	CASGLQGGEAFF	TGCGCCAGCGGCTTACAGGGTGGAGAAGCTTTCTTT
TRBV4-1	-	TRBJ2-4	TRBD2	CASSQTGTSGNIQYF	TGTGCCAGCAGCCAAACCGGGACTAGCGGGAACATTCAGTACTTC
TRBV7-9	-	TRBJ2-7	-	CSSSPQGYEQYF	TGTTCCAGCAGTCCGCAGGGCTACGAGCAGTACTTC
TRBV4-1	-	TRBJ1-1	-	CATRTSSPGNTEAFF	TGCGCCACACGAACCTCGAGCCCCGGGAACACTGAAGCTTTCTTT
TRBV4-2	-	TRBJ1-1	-	CASSQAGQNGNTEAFF	TGTGCCAGCAGCCAAGCAGGGCAAAACGGGAACACTGAAGCTTTCTTT
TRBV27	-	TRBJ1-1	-	CASSLEGGRNTEAFF	TGTGCCAGCAGTTTAGAGGGGGGGAGGAACACTGAAGCTTTCTTT
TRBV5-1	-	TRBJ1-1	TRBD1	CASSLQTGVNTEAFF	TGCGCCAGCAGCTTGCAAACAGGGGTAAACACTGAAGCTTTCTTT
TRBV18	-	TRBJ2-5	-	CASSPPQGTQETQYF	TGTGCCAGCTCACCTCCCCAGGGGACGCAAGAGACCCAGTACTTC
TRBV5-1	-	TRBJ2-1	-	CASSLPGSGNEQFF	TGCGCCAGCAGCCTTCCTGGGAGCGGGAATGAGCAGTTCTTC
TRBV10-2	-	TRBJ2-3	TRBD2	CASRLERRGGDQGTQYF	TGCGCCAGCAGGTTAGAGAGGCGGGGGGGCGACCAAGGTACGCAGTATTTT
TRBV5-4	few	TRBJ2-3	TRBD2	CASSLRRNWTSGISTDTQYF	TGTGCCAGCAGCTTGCGACGCAATTGGACTAGCGGGATTAGCACAGATACGCAGTATTTT
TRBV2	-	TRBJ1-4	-	CASRQEATTNEKLFF	TGTGCCAGCAGGCAAGAGGCAACGACTAATGAAAAACTGTTTTTT
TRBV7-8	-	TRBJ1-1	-	CASSSQGNTEAFF	TGTGCCAGCAGCTCTCAGGGGAACACTGAAGCTTTCTTT
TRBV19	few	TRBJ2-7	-	CASSIGAGYEQYF	TGTGCCAGTAGTATCGGAGCGGGTTACGAGCAGTACTTC
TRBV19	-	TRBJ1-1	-	CASSIRDMNTEAFF	TGTGCCAGTAGTATTCGGGACATGAACACTGAAGCTTTCTTT
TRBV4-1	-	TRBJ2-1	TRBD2	CASSQNGLAGGPGREQFF	TGCGCCAGCAGCCAAAATGGACTAGCGGGGGGGCCGGGTCGTGAGCAGTTCTTC
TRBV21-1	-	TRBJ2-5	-	CASSKVGDTPGETQYF	TGTGCCAGCAGCAAAGTCGGGGACACCCCAGGGGAGACCCAGTACTTC